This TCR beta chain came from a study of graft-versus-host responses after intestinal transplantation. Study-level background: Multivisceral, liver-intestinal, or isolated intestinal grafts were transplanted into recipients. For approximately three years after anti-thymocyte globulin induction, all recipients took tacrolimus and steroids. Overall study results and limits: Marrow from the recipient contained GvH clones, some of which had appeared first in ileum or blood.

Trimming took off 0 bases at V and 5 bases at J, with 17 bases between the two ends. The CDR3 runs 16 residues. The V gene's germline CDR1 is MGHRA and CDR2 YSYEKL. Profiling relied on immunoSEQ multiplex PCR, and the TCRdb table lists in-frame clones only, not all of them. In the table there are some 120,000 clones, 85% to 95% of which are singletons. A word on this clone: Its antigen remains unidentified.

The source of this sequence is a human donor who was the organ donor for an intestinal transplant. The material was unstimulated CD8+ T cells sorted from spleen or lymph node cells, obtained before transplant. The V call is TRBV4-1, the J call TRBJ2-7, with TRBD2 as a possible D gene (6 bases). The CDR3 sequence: CASSQDAALAIDEQYF. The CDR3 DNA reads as TGCGCCAGCAGCCAAGACGCAGCCCTAGCGATCGACGAGCAGTACTTC.